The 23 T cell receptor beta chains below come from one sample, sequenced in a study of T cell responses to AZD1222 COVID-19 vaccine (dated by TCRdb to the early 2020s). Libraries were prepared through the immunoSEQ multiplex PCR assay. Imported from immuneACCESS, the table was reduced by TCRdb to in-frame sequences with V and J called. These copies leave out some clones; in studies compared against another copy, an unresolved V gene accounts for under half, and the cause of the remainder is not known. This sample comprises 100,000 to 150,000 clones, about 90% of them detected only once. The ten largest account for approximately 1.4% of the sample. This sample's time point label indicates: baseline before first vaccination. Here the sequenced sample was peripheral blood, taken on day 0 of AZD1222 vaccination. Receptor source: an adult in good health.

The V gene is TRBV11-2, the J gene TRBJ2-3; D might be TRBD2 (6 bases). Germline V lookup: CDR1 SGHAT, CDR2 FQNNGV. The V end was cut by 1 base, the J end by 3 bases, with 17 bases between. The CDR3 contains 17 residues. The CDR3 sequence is CASSLGLMGGTTDTQYF. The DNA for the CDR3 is TGTGCCAGCAGCTTAGGGCTCATGGGAGGAACTACAGATACGCAGTATTTT.

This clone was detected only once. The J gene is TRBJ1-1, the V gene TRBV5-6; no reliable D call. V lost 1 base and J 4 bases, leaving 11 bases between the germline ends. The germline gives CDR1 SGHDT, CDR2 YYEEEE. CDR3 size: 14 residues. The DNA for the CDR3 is TGTGCCAGCAGCTTGCGGATGGGTCTCACTGAAGCTTTCTTT. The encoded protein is CASSLRMGLTEAFF.

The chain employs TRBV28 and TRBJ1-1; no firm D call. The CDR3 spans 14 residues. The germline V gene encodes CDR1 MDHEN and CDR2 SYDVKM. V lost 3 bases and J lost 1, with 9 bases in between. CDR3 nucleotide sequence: TGTGCCAGCAGTTTGAGTTTTGGGAACACTGAAGCTTTCTTT. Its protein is CASSLSFGNTEAFF.

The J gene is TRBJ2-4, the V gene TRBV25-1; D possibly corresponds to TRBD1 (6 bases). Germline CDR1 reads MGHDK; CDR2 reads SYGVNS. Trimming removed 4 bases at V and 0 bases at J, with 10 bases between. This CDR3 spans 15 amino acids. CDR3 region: CASSVQGLAKNIQYF. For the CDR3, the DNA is TGTGCCAGCAGTGTACAGGGATTAGCCAAAAACATTCAGTACTTC.

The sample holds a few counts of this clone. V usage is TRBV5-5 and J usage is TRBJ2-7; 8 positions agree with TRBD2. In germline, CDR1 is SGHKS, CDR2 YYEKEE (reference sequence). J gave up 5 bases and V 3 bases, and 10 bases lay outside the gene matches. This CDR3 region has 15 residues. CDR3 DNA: TGTGCCAGCAGCTCTGAAGCGGGGGCGCTGAACGAGCAGTACTTC. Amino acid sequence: CASSSEAGALNEQYF.

The CDR3 sequence: CASSYPSRAFSIGEQYF. The CDR3 DNA reads as TGTGCCAGCAGTTACCCCAGTCGGGCTTTCAGTATAGGCGAGCAGTACTTC. The chain has TRBV6-2 or TRBV6-3 and TRBJ2-7; unclear D gene. This CDR3 has 17 residues. Trimming left V 2 bases short and J 6 bases short, with 23 bases between. Germline V gene lookup returns CDR1 MNHEY and CDR2 SVGEGT.

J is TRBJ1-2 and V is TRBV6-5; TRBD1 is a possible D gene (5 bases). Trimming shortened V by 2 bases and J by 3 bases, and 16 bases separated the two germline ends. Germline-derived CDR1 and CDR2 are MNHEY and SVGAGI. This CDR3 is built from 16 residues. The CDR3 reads CASSYKSGALDYGYTF. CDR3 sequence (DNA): TGTGCCAGCAGTTACAAGTCCGGGGCGCTCGACTATGGCTACACCTTC.

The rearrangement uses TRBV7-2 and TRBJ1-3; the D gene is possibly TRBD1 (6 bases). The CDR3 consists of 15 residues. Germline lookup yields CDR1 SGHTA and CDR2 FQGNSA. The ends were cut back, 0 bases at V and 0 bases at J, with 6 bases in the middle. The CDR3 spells CASSLADSSGNTIYF. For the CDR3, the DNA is TGTGCCAGCAGCTTAGCGGACAGCTCTGGAAACACCATATATTTT.

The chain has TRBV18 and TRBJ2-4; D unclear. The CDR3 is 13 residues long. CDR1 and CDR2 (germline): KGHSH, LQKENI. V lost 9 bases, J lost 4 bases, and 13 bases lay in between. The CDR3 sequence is CASGPGEKNIQYF. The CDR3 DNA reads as TGTGCCAGTGGACCGGGCGAGAAAAACATTCAGTACTTC. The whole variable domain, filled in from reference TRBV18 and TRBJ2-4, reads NAGVMQNPRHLVRRRGQEARLRCSPMKGHSHVYWYRQLPEEGLKFMVYLQKENIIDESGMPKERFSAEFPKEGPSILRIQQVVRGDSAAYFCASGPGEKNIQYFGAGTRLSVL.

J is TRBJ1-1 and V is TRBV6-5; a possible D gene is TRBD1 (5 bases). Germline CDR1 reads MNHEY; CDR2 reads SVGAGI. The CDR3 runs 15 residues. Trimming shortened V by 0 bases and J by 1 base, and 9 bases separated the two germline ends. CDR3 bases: TGTGCCAGCAGTTACTCGTGGGGGACGAACACTGAAGCTTTCTTT. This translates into CASSYSWGTNTEAFF.

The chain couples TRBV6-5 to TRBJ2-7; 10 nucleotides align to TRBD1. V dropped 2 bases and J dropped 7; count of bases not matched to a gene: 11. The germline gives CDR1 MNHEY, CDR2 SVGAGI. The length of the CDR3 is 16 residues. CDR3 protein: CASSYGTGQGSTEQYF. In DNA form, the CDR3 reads TGTGCCAGCAGTTACGGGACGGGACAGGGGTCTACGGAGCAGTACTTC.

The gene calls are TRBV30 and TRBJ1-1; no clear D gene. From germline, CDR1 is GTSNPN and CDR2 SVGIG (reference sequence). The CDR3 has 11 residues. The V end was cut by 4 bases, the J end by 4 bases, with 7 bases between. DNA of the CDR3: TGTGCCTGGACAACAGCCACTGAAGCTTTCTTT. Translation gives CAWTTATEAFF.

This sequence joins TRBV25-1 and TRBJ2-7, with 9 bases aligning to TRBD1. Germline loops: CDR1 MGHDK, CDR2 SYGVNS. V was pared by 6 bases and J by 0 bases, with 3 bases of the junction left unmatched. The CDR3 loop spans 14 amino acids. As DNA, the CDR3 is TGTGCCAGCAGGGGGACAGGGAGCTCCTACGAGCAGTACTTC. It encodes CASRGTGSSYEQYF.

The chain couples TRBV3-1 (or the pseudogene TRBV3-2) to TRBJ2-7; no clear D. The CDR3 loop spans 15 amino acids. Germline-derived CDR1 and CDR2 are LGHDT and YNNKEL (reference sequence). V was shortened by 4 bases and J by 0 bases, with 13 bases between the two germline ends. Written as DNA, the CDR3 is TGTGCCAGCAGCCTAAGTGGGTACAGCTCCTACGAGCAGTACTTC. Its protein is CASSLSGYSSYEQYF.

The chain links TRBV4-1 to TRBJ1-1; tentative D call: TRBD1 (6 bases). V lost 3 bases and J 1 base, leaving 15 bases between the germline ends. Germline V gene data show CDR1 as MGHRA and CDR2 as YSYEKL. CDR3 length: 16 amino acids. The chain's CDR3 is CASSHQPGQRNTEAFF. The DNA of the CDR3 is TGCGCCAGCAGCCATCAACCGGGACAACGGAACACTGAAGCTTTCTTT.

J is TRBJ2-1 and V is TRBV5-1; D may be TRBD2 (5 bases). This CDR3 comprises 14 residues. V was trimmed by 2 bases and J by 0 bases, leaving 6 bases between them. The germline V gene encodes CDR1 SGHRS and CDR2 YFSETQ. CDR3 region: CASSFDYSYNEQFF. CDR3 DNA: TGCGCCAGCAGCTTTGACTACTCCTACAATGAGCAGTTCTTC.

The CDR3 DNA sequence: TGTGCCAGTTTCCCGGGGAGTCCGTTAACCTACGAGCAGTACTTC. Its translation: CASFPGSPLTYEQYF. The chain uses TRBV28 and TRBJ2-7, with D possibly TRBD2 on 5 matching bases. This CDR3 has 15 amino acids. The germline V gene encodes CDR1 MDHEN and CDR2 SYDVKM. V was shortened by 9 bases and J by 2 bases, with 20 bases between the two germline ends. Full variable domain (remainder filled in from reference TRBV28 and TRBJ2-7): DVKVTQSSRYLVKRTGEKVFLECVQDMDHENMFWYRQDPGLGLRLIYFSYDVKMKEKGDIPEGYSVSREKKERFSLILESASTNQTSMYLCASFPGSPLTYEQYFGPGTRLTVT.

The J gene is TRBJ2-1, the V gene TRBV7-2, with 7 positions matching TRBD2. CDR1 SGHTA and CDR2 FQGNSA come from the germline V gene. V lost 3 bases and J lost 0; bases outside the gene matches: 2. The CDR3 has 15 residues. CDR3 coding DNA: TGTGCCAGCAGCTTCGGCGGGGGCTCCTACAATGAGCAGTTCTTC. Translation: CASSFGGGSYNEQFF.

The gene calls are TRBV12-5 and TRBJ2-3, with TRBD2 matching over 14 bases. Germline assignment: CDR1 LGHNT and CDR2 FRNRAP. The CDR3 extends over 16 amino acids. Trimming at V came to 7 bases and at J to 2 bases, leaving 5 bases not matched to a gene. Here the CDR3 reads CASAGLAGEDTDTQYF. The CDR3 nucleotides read TGTGCTAGTGCGGGACTAGCGGGGGAAGACACAGATACGCAGTATTTT.

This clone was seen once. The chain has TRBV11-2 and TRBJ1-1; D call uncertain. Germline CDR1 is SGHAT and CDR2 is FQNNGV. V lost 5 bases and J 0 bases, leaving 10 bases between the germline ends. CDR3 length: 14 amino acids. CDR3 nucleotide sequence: TGTGCCAGCAGCACTCCGGGTCTGAACACTGAAGCTTTCTTT. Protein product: CASSTPGLNTEAFF.

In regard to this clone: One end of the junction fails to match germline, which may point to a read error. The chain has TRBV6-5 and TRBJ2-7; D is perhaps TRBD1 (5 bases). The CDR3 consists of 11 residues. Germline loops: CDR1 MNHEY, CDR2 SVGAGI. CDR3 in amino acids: CACRVFYEQYF. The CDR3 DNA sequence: TGTGCCTGCAGGGTCTTCTACGAGCAGTACTTC.

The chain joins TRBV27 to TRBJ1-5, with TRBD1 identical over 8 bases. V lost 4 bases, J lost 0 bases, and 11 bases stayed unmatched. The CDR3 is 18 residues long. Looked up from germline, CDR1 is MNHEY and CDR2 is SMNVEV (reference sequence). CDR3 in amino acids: CASSSSIQGGYSNQPQHF. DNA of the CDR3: TGTGCCAGCAGTTCCTCCATACAGGGGGGCTATAGCAATCAGCCCCAGCATTTT.

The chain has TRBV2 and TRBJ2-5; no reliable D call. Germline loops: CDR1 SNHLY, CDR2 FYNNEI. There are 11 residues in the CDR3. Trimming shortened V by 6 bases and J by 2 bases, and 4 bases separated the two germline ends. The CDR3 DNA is TGTGCCAGCAGGGATCAAGAGACCCAGTACTTC. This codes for CASRDQETQYF.